The rows below give T cell receptor beta chains drawn from one sample of a study of cytomegalovirus exposure and HLA in healthy donors. TCRdb keeps only in-frame clones here, not all; method: immunoSEQ multiplex PCR. The sample has 130,000 to 150,000 clones, 70% to 80% seen once. Sequencing input: PBMCs. The receptor source for this set is a woman between 45 and 60 years old in good health and CMV-seronegative. Both conserved end residues are part of each CDR3. A D gene is named only where the DNA matches it firmly. Rows give clone size only sometimes, using once, few, many, or a class for an expanded clone.

D gene | J gene | clone size | V gene | CDR3 protein | CDR3 DNA
NA | TRBJ2-6 | NA | TRBV7-9 | CASSPPSAGANVLTF | TGTGCCAGCAGCCCCCCTAGCGCTGGGGCCAACGTCCTGACTTTC
TRBD1 | TRBJ1-1 | NA | TRBV4-2 | CASSLSGDRGFTEAFF | TGTGCCAGCAGCCTTTCGGGGGACAGGGGGTTCACTGAAGCTTTCTTT
NA | TRBJ2-3 | NA | TRBV5-4 | CASSPPGGVDTQYF | TGTGCCAGCAGCCCGCCCGGGGGAGTTGATACGCAGTATTTT
TRBD2 | TRBJ2-1 | NA | TRBV29-1 | CSVVVAGGYNEQFF | TGCAGCGTGGTCGTAGCGGGGGGGTACAATGAGCAGTTCTTC
TRBD2 | TRBJ2-3 | NA | TRBV6-5 | CASSSPSGGTDTQYF | TGTGCCAGCAGTTCGCCTAGCGGGGGCACAGATACGCAGTATTTT
TRBD2 | TRBJ2-3 | NA | TRBV7-9 | CASNRLAASTDTQYF | TGTGCCAGCAACCGACTAGCCGCTAGCACAGATACGCAGTATTTT
NA | TRBJ1-1 | NA | TRBV19 | CASSWTGNTEAFF | TGTGCCAGTAGCTGGACGGGAAACACTGAAGCTTTCTTT
TRBD1 | TRBJ1-5 | NA | TRBV12-5 | CASGLAGQTSNQPQHF | TGTGCTAGTGGTTTGGCGGGACAGACTAGCAATCAGCCCCAGCATTTT
TRBD1 | TRBJ1-5 | NA | TRBV28 | CASSPGQGSQPQHF | TGTGCCAGCAGCCCGGGACAGGGGAGTCAGCCCCAGCATTTT
NA | TRBJ1-3 | NA | TRBV6-1 | CASSEGKYGGDTIYF | TGTGCCAGCAGTGAAGGAAAATACGGGGGAGACACCATATATTTT
NA | TRBJ1-2 | few | TRBV30 | CARSRQPPKSGYTF | TGTGCCCGTAGTCGACAGCCCCCTAAGAGCGGCTACACCTTC
NA | TRBJ2-7 | few | TRBV4-2 | CASSLFPRGRGSYEQYF | TGTGCCAGCAGCCTTTTCCCCCGAGGCAGGGGCTCCTACGAGCAGTACTTC
NA | TRBJ1-4 | NA | TRBV21-1 | CASSPRDRGPREKLFF | TGTGCCAGCAGCCCCCGGGACAGGGGGCCCCGGGAAAAACTGTTTTTT
NA | TRBJ2-7 | NA | TRBV5-1 | CASSLGLISYEQYF | TGCGCCAGCAGCTTGGGACTGATTTCCTACGAGCAGTACTTC
TRBD2 | TRBJ2-3 | few | TRBV6-4 | CASSETSGPADTQYF | TGTGCCAGCAGTGAGACTAGCGGCCCTGCAGATACGCAGTATTTT
NA | TRBJ2-7 | NA | TRBV6-5 | CASRSSLLEQYF | TGTGCCAGCCGGTCGTCCCTCCTCGAGCAGTACTTC
NA | TRBJ2-3 | few | TRBV7-3 | CASSLMGGRVDTQYF | TGTGCCAGCAGCTTAATGGGGGGGCGGGTCGATACGCAGTATTTT
NA | TRBJ2-7 | few | TRBV27 | CASSRQVSYEQYF | TGTGCCAGCAGTCGACAGGTCTCCTACGAGCAGTACTTC
NA | TRBJ1-5 | NA | TRBV7-9 | CASSRGSNQPQHF | TGTGCCAGCAGCAGAGGATCGAATCAGCCCCAGCATTTT
NA | TRBJ2-7 | NA | TRBV2 | CASRRADVPTYEQYF | TGTGCCAGCAGGCGGGCTGATGTCCCCACCTACGAGCAGTACTTC
NA | TRBJ1-3 | NA | TRBV6-5 | CASSSSGGAGNTIYF | TGTGCCAGCAGCTCCTCGGGGGGAGCTGGAAACACCATATATTTT
NA | TRBJ2-2 | once | TRBV18 | CASSSTSGNTGELFF | TGTGCCAGCTCATCCACTTCAGGGAACACCGGGGAGCTGTTTTTT
TRBD2 | TRBJ2-1 | NA | TRBV4-1 | CASSLPSIGGNEQFF | TGCGCCAGCAGCCTACCTAGCATCGGGGGGAATGAGCAGTTCTTC
NA | TRBJ2-5 | once | TRBV5-1 | CASSSPTVGGQETQYF | TGCGCCAGCAGCTCCCCAACTGTGGGGGGCCAAGAGACCCAGTACTTC
NA | TRBJ1-2 | NA | TRBV19 | CASSTRGAGYTF | TGTGCCAGTAGTACCCGGGGAGCTGGCTACACCTTC
TRBD1 | TRBJ2-2 | once | TRBV19 | CASSIREGARLGELFF | TGTGCCAGTAGTATTCGAGAGGGGGCCCGCCTCGGGGAGCTGTTTTTT
NA | TRBJ1-1 | NA | TRBV27 | CASSLSSTAKAFF | TGTGCCAGCAGTTTATCGTCGACAGCCAAAGCTTTCTTT
TRBD1 | TRBJ2-7 | NA | TRBV19 | CASSEQGASYEQYF | TGTGCCAGTAGTGAACAGGGGGCATCCTACGAGCAGTACTTC
NA | TRBJ2-7 | few | TRBV7-2 | CASSLQGQTYEQYF | TGTGCCAGCAGCTTACAGGGGCAAACCTACGAGCAGTACTTC
NA | TRBJ2-7 | NA | TRBV1 | CTSSQQPGLPSYEQYF | TGCACCAGCAGCCAACAACCGGGACTCCCCTCCTACGAGCAGTACTTC
NA | TRBJ1-4 | NA | TRBV28 | CASSFTDLSSEKLFF | TGTGCCAGCAGTTTTACGGACTTGTCTTCTGAAAAACTGTTTTTT
NA | TRBJ1-2 | NA | TRBV6-5 | CASSRDSSNYGYTF | TGCGCCAGCAGCCGAGACAGTTCTAACTATGGCTACACCTTC
NA | TRBJ2-3 | NA | TRBV5-6 | CASSSTGLGGTDTQYF | TGTGCCAGCAGCTCGACAGGGCTGGGAGGTACAGATACGCAGTATTTT
NA | TRBJ2-6 | NA | TRBV28 | CATTDSPSGANVLTF | TGTGCCACCACGGACAGCCCGTCTGGGGCCAACGTCCTGACTTTC
NA | TRBJ1-4 | NA | TRBV28 | CASMGSWSNEKLFF | TGTGCCAGTATGGGCAGTTGGTCGAATGAAAAACTGTTTTTT
TRBD1 | TRBJ2-7 | NA | TRBV5-1 | CASSKIPGQGVPYEQYF | TGCGCCAGCAGCAAAATTCCCGGACAGGGAGTTCCCTACGAGCAGTACTTC
NA | TRBJ1-6 | NA | TRBV7-8 | CASSLGPGASYNSPLHF | TGTGCCAGCAGCTTAGGGCCGGGAGCCTCCTATAATTCACCCCTCCACTTT
TRBD1 | TRBJ2-2 | NA | TRBV2 | CASSGGGQGITGELFF | TGTGCCAGCAGTGGAGGGGGACAGGGGATCACCGGGGAGCTGTTTTTT
NA | TRBJ2-2 | NA | TRBV7-3 | CASSFSGRSRGTGELFF | TGTGCCAGCAGCTTTTCAGGGAGGTCACGGGGGACCGGGGAGCTGTTTTTT
TRBD1 | TRBJ1-3 | NA | TRBV28 | CASSTGANGNTIYF | TGTGCCAGCAGTACAGGGGCAAATGGAAACACCATATATTTT
TRBD1 | TRBJ2-2 | NA | TRBV9 | CASSVTPRQGYTGELFF | TGTGCCAGCAGCGTGACCCCCCGACAGGGGTACACCGGGGAGCTGTTTTTT